What follows are 20 T cell receptor beta chains derived from one specimen sequenced in a study of T cells after yellow fever vaccination. TCRdb re-analysed the 5' RACE reads in MiXCR, keeping a single row per CDR3 protein. Of around 140,000 distinct CDR3 sequences in the sample, 7.7% were seen once. The source material was CD4+ T cells sorted from PBMCs, sampled 5 days after the yellow fever booster vaccination. The receptors stem from a man younger than 45 who received the YFV17D yellow fever vaccine.

The chain employs TRBV6-5 and TRBJ2-5; D is uncertain. Trimming took 4 bases from V and 7 from J, leaving 16 bases between them. The CDR3 runs to 14 residues. CDR1 and CDR2 from the germline V gene are MNHEY and SVGAGI. The CDR3 nucleotides are TGTGCCAGCAGTTCCCGCGCCAGAGTCGGGACCCAGTACTTC. As protein: CASSSRARVGTQYF.

This clonotype has just a few counts. The chain combines TRBV14 with TRBJ2-2; 12 bases agree with TRBD2. Losses at the gene ends were 2 bases for V and 7 bases for J; bases not matched to a gene: 8. Germline CDR1 SGHDN, CDR2 FVKESK. The CDR3 loop spans 17 amino acids. CDR3 sequence: CASSQWRLAGVNGELFF. The CDR3 DNA reads TGTGCCAGCAGCCAATGGAGACTAGCGGGAGTGAACGGGGAGCTGTTTTTT.

V usage is TRBV27 and J usage is TRBJ1-4, with 10 bases lining up with TRBD1. CDR3 length equals 14 residues. CDR1 and CDR2 (germline): MNHEY, SMNVEV (reference sequence). V shed 6 bases and J 7 bases; nucleotides not matched to a gene: 5. Here the CDR3 DNA reads TGTGCCAGCAGCCGACAGGGGGCCAGTGAAAAACTGTTTTTT. This codes for CASSRQGASEKLFF.

Comments on this clonotype: A read error may be the cause here, since a much bigger clone is one base away. This chain connects TRBV30 to TRBJ2-2; D unclear. The germline CDR1 and CDR2 sequences are GTSNPN and SVGIG (reference sequence). The CDR3 loop spans 15 amino acids. CDR3 amino acids: CAWKQPTANTWELFF. The CDR3 DNA follows: TGTGCCTGGAAACAGCCTACCGCGAACACCTGGGAGCTGTTTTTT.

This clonotype was recorded many times. The chain carries TRBV10-3 and TRBJ1-1; 7 bases are shared with TRBD1. Germline loops: CDR1 ENHRY, CDR2 SYGVKD. The CDR3 is made up of 13 amino acids. The ends lost 7 bases at V and 3 bases at J; junction bases unmatched: 5. CDR3 sequence (DNA): TGTGCCATCAAGGAGGGGGCGCACACTGAAGCTTTCTTT. Its translation is CAIKEGAHTEAFF.

This clonotype was detected ten times or more. V and J are TRBV7-2 and TRBJ2-2; D is unclear. Trimming took off 5 bases at V and 1 base at J, with 14 bases between the two ends. The CDR3 sequence is 16 residues long. Germline assignment: CDR1 SGHTA and CDR2 FQGNSA. The CDR3 DNA is TGTGCCAGCAGCCCCTGGCCAGGATTGAACACCGGGGAGCTGTTTTTT. This sequence encodes CASSPWPGLNTGELFF.

At least ten counts were recorded for this clonotype. The chain has TRBV2 and TRBJ1-4, with D possibly being TRBD1 (5 bases). The germline CDR1 and CDR2 sequences are SNHLY and FYNNEI. This CDR3 has 14 amino acids. V lost 3 bases and J 2 bases, leaving 7 bases between the germline ends. The CDR3: CASSEAGTNEKLFF. The CDR3 nucleotides read TGTGCCAGCAGTGAGGCAGGGACTAATGAAAAACTGTTTTTT.

This clonotype was seen repeatedly, ten times or more. The chain has TRBV7-9 and TRBJ1-2, with D maybe TRBD1 (5 bases). This CDR3 comprises 16 residues. The V gene's germline CDR1 is SEHNR and CDR2 FQNEAQ (reference sequence). Deletions cut 4 bases from V and 5 bases from J, with 20 bases between. The CDR3 DNA reads TGTGCCAGCAGCTCAGCCCGTCCGGGACCGAGATATGGCTACACCTTC. Translation: CASSSARPGPRYGYTF.

The table lists this clonotype with many counts. V gene TRBV27 combines with J gene TRBJ2-1, with 10 bases lining up with TRBD2. Germline CDR1 MNHEY, CDR2 SMNVEV (reference sequence). The CDR3 length is 14 residues. V was pared by 7 bases and J by 6 bases, with 6 bases of the junction left unmatched. CDR3 sequence: CASNDLAGVNEQFF. The DNA for the CDR3 is TGTGCCAGCAATGACCTAGCGGGAGTCAATGAGCAGTTCTTC.

This clonotype was seen many times. This chain joins TRBV7-9 and TRBJ2-1, with D perhaps matching TRBD1 or TRBD2 (6 bases each). V gave up 4 bases and J gave up 6 bases, with 10 bases separating them. The CDR3 sequence is 13 residues long. Germline values: CDR1 SEHNR, CDR2 FQNEAQ (reference sequence). CDR3 residues: CASSSEGVNEQFF. The CDR3 DNA reads TGTGCCAGCAGCTCGGAGGGGGTCAATGAGCAGTTCTTC. Supplemented by reference TRBV7-9 and TRBJ2-1, the full variable domain reads DTGVSQNPRHKITKRGQNVTFRCDPISEHNRLYWYRQTLGQGPEFLTYFQNEAQLEKSRLLSDRFSAERPKGSFSTLEIQRTEQGDSAMYLCASSSEGVNEQFFGPGTRLTVL.

Many counts were recorded for this clonotype. V and J are TRBV6-5 and TRBJ2-1; D is unclear. With 7 bases removed from V and 5 bases from J, the gap between germline ends came to 6 bases. CDR3 length: 11 residues. The germline V gene encodes CDR1 MNHEY and CDR2 SVGAGI. CDR3 nucleotide sequence: TGTGCCAGCAACCGAAACAATGAGCAGTTCTTC. It encodes CASNRNNEQFF.

This clonotype was detected many times. The chain employs TRBV9 and TRBJ2-2; D is possibly TRBD2 (5 bases). The V and J ends lost 0 bases and 4 bases respectively, with 10 bases between them. Germline-derived CDR1 and CDR2 are SGDLS and YYNGEE. This CDR3 has 15 residues. The CDR3 nucleotides read TGTGCCAGCAGCGTAGAGGTAGCGCTCACCGGGGAGCTGTTTTTT. It is translated as CASSVEVALTGELFF.

This clonotype was found many times. The chain carries TRBV14 and TRBJ2-1, with D possibly matching TRBD2 (5 bases). V shed 7 bases and J shed 3 bases, with 13 bases lying between them. This CDR3 is built from 14 residues. The germline V gene has CDR1 SGHDN and CDR2 FVKESK. The CDR3 nucleotides read TGTGCCAGCACCCCCGGGATCCTCTACAATGAGCAGTTCTTC. This encodes CASTPGILYNEQFF.

This clonotype has ten or more counts. The V call is TRBV6-5, the J call TRBJ1-2, with TRBD1 matching 7 bases. Losses at the gene ends were 4 bases for V and 2 bases for J; bases not matched to a gene: 7. CDR1 is MNHEY, CDR2 SVGAGI, per germline. CDR3 length: 15 amino acids. In nucleotides, the CDR3 is TGTGCCAGCAGTTCAAGAGGGGGCGAGAACTATGGCTACACCTTC. It translates to CASSSRGGENYGYTF.

This clonotype has at least ten counts. The V and J genes are TRBV28 and TRBJ2-2; 9 bases match TRBD1. V lost 7 bases, J lost 6 bases, and 9 bases stayed unmatched. The CDR3 contains 15 residues. Germline loops: CDR1 MDHEN, CDR2 SYDVKM. CDR3 region: CASNTGGRVAGELFF. The CDR3 bases are TGTGCCAGCAATACAGGGGGCAGGGTCGCCGGGGAGCTGTTTTTT.

The chain has TRBV3-1 and TRBJ2-1; TRBD1 or TRBD2 may be the D gene (6 bases each). The CDR3 runs 11 residues. Germline lookup yields CDR1 LGHDT and CDR2 YNNKEL (reference sequence). Trimming removed 0 bases at V and 15 bases at J, with 9 bases between. CDR3 sequence (DNA): TGTGCCAGCAGCCAAGAAGGGGGACTGTTCTTC. Translated: CASSQEGGLFF.

The chain links TRBV29-1 to TRBJ2-1, with D unresolved. Germline V gene data show CDR1 as SQVTM and CDR2 as ANQGSEA. Trimming stripped 5 bases from V and 12 bases from J, with 11 bases between. The CDR3 runs to 10 residues. DNA for the CDR3: TGCAGCGTTTTTGTTATAGGGCAGTTCTTC. Protein sequence: CSVFVIGQFF.

Many counts were recorded for this clonotype. The gene calls are TRBV7-2 and TRBJ1-5; D perhaps matches TRBD1 (6 bases). CDR3 length equals 15 residues. With 4 bases removed from V and 2 bases from J, the gap between germline ends came to 12 bases. The germline V gene encodes CDR1 SGHTA and CDR2 FQGNSA. The CDR3 coding sequence is TGTGCCAGCAGCTCACAGGGATCTCGCAATCAGCCCCAGCATTTT. This encodes CASSSQGSRNQPQHF.

In this sample, this clonotype turned up many times. The chain carries TRBV3-1 and TRBJ2-5; no firm D call. The J call is uncertain, as TRBJ2-3 better fits the DNA end. The germline CDR1 and CDR2 sequences are LGHDT and YNNKEL (reference sequence). CDR3 length equals 12 residues. CDR3 coding DNA: TGTGCCAGCAGCCAGGTCGGAGAGACGCAGTATTTT. Its translation: CASSQVGETQYF.

This clonotype was picked up many times. CDR3 region: CALISSGQETQYF. The CDR3 DNA reads TGTGCCTTAATCTCTAGCGGACAAGAGACCCAGTACTTC. The chain is built from TRBV30 and TRBJ2-5; 7 bases are shared with TRBD2. V shed 7 bases, J shed 2 bases, and the junction held 7 bases outside the gene matches. Germline V CDR1 and CDR2: GTSNPN, SVGIG (reference sequence). This CDR3 is 13 amino acids long.